The 28 T cell receptor beta chains listed next were all sequenced from one sample in a study of monozygotic twins with inflammatory bowel disease. TCRdb re-called the 5' RACE reads and gives one entry per CDR3 protein, without DNA. The sample table includes about 110,000 distinct CDR3 sequences. Specimen: blood. The receptors were sampled from a human donor with ulcerative colitis or Crohn's disease, or a healthy co-twin of an affected twin (not recorded which).

The chain uses TRBV29-1 and TRBJ2-1; TCRdb's D gene call, TRBD1, goes unchecked for lack of DNA. CDR3 length equals 15 residues. Germline CDR1 SQVTM, CDR2 ANQGSEA. CDR3 region: CSVEFRESPYNEQFF.

The V gene is TRBV20-1, the J gene TRBJ2-3; TCRdb's D gene call, TRBD1, goes unchecked for lack of DNA. This CDR3 comprises 19 residues. Germline CDR1 DFQATT, CDR2 SNEGSKA (reference sequence). CDR3 amino acids: CSARDPFALYRGHTDTQYF.

J is TRBJ2-3 and V is TRBV20-1; absent DNA, TCRdb's TRBD2 call cannot be checked. Germline CDR1 DFQATT, CDR2 SNEGSKA (reference sequence). The CDR3 is 14 amino acids. CDR3 sequence reads: CSAAGTSGGGEEYF.

The chain employs TRBV14 and TRBJ1-2; there is no DNA to check the TCRdb D call of TRBD1. Germline values: CDR1 SGHDN, CDR2 FVKESK. This CDR3 has 13 residues. CDR3 amino acids: CASSHTGYYGYTF.

The rearrangement joins TRBV29-1 to TRBJ1-2. CDR3 length: 13 residues. Germline V gene data show CDR1 as SQVTM and CDR2 as ANQGSEA. CDR3 sequence: CSVDTGIRDGYTF.

The chain uses TRBV20-1 and TRBJ1-5; no DNA is available, so the TRBD1 call from TCRdb remains unchecked. The CDR3 covers 14 residues. CDR1 DFQATT and CDR2 SNEGSKA come from the germline V gene (reference sequence). This CDR3 is CSARQDSLNQPQHF.

The gene calls are TRBV29-1 and TRBJ1-2. Germline V gene data show CDR1 as SQVTM and CDR2 as ANQGSEA. CDR3 size: 14 residues. The CDR3 is CSVGSLQGLVGYTF. The entire variable domain, with the rest obtained from reference TRBV29-1 and TRBJ1-2, is as follows: SAVISQKPSRDICQRGTSLTIQCQVDSQVTMMFWYRQQPGQSLTLIATANQGSEATYESGFVIDKFPISRPNLTFSTLTVSNMSPEDSSIYLCSVGSLQGLVGYTFGSGTRLTVV.

The CDR3: CASSQEGQARPLMDEKLFF. V gene TRBV3-1 combines with J gene TRBJ1-4. This CDR3 is built from 19 residues. Germline V gene sequence: CDR1 LGHDT, CDR2 YNNKEL (reference sequence).

This chain connects TRBV12-3 or TRBV12-4 to TRBJ2-3; TCRdb's assignment of TRBD2 cannot be checked, as there is no DNA. The CDR3 runs 15 residues. CDR3 in amino acids: CASALRVLVTDTQYF.

The chain's CDR3 is CSARGDLAKNIQYF. The chain joins TRBV20-1 to TRBJ2-4; without DNA, the TCRdb call of TRBD1 cannot be checked. CDR1 is DFQATT and CDR2 is SNEGSKA in the germline V gene (reference sequence). The CDR3 extends over 14 amino acids.

The chain carries TRBV28 and TRBJ2-5. Per the germline V gene, CDR1 is MDHEN and CDR2 is SYDVKM. The CDR3 covers 13 residues. This chain's CDR3 is CASSRTLKETQYF.

This rearrangement joins TRBV20-1 to TRBJ1-2. Germline assignment: CDR1 DFQATT and CDR2 SNEGSKA (reference sequence). The CDR3 has 14 residues. The CDR3 sequence: CSARSAIVRYGYTF.

V usage is TRBV10-3 and J usage is TRBJ1-1; the TCRdb call, TRBD1, lacks DNA for checking. The length of the CDR3 is 19 residues. CDR1 ENHRY and CDR2 SYGVKD come from the germline V gene. The CDR3 is CAISERGPGTGVVDTEAFF.

The rearrangement links TRBV12-3 or TRBV12-4 to TRBJ2-3. The CDR3 has 11 amino acids. The chain's CDR3 is CASSFSDTQYF.

The gene calls are TRBV5-1 and TRBJ2-2. Germline-derived CDR1 and CDR2 are SGHRS and YFSETQ. This CDR3 contains 17 residues. The CDR3 protein is CASSTHLSDVEAGELFF.

The chain employs TRBV5-4 and TRBJ1-3; TCRdb designates TRBD1, a call that cannot be tested without DNA. The CDR3 length is 13 residues. Germline values: CDR1 SGHNT, CDR2 YYREEE (reference sequence). The CDR3 region is CASSLQGGNTIHF.

This chain joins TRBV7-6 and TRBJ1-1; the TCRdb D gene call, TRBD1, has no DNA to confirm it. The CDR3 has 12 amino acids. Looked up from germline, CDR1 is SGHVS and CDR2 is FNYEAQ. This CDR3 is CASGQVNTEAFF.

The chain joins TRBV18 to TRBJ2-3; TCRdb gives TRBD2 as the D gene, but with no DNA this cannot be confirmed. Per the germline V gene, CDR1 is KGHSH and CDR2 is LQKENI. This CDR3 spans 17 amino acids. The CDR3 is CASSQASGSQSTDTQYF. Full variable domain (remainder filled in from reference TRBV18 and TRBJ2-3): NAGVMQNPRHLVRRRGQEARLRCSPMKGHSHVYWYRQLPEEGLKFMVYLQKENIIDESGMPKERFSAEFPKEGPSILRIQQVVRGDSAAYFCASSQASGSQSTDTQYFGPGTRLTVL.

The chain uses TRBV7-8 and TRBJ2-2. Germline values: CDR1 SGHVS, CDR2 FQNEAQ. CDR3 length: 16 amino acids. This CDR3 is CASSSGWQANTGELFF.

V and J are TRBV7-8 and TRBJ2-1; the TCRdb D gene call, TRBD1, has no DNA to confirm it. The germline V gene has CDR1 SGHVS and CDR2 FQNEAQ. The CDR3 has 14 residues. CDR3 amino acids: CASSSMPRDNEQFF.

The chain recombines TRBV5-1 with TRBJ2-6; there is no DNA to check the TCRdb D call of TRBD1. Germline loops: CDR1 SGHRS, CDR2 YFSETQ. This CDR3 contains 14 residues. The CDR3 spells CASSFWTGANVLTF.

This chain uses TRBV24-1 with TRBJ2-6; the D call from TCRdb, TRBD2, cannot be confirmed without DNA. The CDR3 spans 17 residues. Germline V CDR1 and CDR2: KGHDR, SFDVKD. The chain's CDR3 is CATSRGRDSGGANVLTF.

V and J are TRBV12-3 or TRBV12-4 and TRBJ2-6. The CDR3 runs to 12 residues. This CDR3 is CASSFGANVLTF.

V usage is TRBV28 and J usage is TRBJ1-5; TCRdb outputs TRBD1, but without DNA this stays unchecked. Germline-derived CDR1 and CDR2 are MDHEN and SYDVKM. The CDR3 is made up of 20 amino acids. CDR3 loop: CASSLMASPGGGYSNQPQHF.

The CDR3 region is CASSRTGAAKNIQYF. V and J are TRBV6-2 or TRBV6-3 and TRBJ2-4. The CDR3 length is 15 residues. The germline V gene has CDR1 MNHEY and CDR2 SVGEGT.

The gene calls are TRBV19 and TRBJ2-7; lacking DNA, the TRBD2 call made by TCRdb goes unchecked. Germline values: CDR1 LNHDA, CDR2 SQIVND (reference sequence). This CDR3 spans 14 amino acids. CDR3 loop: CASSEGLAYYEQYF.

V gene TRBV9 combines with J gene TRBJ2-2; the TRBD2 assignment by TCRdb is unverifiable without DNA. Germline loops: CDR1 SGDLS, CDR2 YYNGEE. There are 16 residues in the CDR3. The CDR3 sequence is CASSPRLASGTGELFF.

This chain uses TRBV20-1 with TRBJ1-4; no DNA is available, so the TRBD1 call from TCRdb remains unchecked. The CDR3 runs 14 residues. Germline V gives CDR1 DFQATT, CDR2 SNEGSKA (reference sequence). The CDR3 sequence: CSASRQGFNEKLFF.